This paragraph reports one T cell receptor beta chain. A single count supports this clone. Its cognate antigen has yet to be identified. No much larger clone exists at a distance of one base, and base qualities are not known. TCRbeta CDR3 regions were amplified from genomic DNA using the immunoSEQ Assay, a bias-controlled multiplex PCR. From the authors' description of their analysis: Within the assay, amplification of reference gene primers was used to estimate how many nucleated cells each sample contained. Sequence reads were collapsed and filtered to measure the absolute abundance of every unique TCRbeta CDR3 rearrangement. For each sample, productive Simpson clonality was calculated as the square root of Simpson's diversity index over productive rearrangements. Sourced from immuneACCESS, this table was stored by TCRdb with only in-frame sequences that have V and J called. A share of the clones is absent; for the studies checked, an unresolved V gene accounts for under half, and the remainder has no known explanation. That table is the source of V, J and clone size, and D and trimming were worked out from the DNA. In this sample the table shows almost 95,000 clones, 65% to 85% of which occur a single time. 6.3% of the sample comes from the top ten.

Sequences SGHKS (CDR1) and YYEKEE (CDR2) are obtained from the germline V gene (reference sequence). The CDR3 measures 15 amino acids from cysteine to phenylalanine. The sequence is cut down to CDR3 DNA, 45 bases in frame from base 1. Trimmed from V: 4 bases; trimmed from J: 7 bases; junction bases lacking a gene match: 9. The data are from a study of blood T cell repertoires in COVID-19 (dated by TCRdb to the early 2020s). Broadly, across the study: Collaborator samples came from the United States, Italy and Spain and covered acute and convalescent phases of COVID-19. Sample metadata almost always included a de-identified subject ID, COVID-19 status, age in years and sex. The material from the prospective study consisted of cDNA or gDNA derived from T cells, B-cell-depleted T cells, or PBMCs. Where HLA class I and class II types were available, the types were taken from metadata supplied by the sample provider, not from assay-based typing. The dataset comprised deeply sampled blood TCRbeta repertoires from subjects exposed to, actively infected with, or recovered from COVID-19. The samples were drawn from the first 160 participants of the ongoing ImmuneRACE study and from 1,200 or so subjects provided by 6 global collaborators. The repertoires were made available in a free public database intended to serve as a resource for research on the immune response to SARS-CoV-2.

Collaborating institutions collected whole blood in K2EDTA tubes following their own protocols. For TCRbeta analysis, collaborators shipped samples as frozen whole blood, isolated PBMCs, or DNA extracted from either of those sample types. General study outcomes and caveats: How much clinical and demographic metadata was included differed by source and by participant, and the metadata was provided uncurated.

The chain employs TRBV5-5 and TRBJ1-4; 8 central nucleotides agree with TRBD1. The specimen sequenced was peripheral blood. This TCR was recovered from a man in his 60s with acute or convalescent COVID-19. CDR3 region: CASSQLTGGIEKLFF. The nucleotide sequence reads TGTGCCAGCAGCCAGCTTACAGGGGGGATTGAAAAACTGTTTTTT.